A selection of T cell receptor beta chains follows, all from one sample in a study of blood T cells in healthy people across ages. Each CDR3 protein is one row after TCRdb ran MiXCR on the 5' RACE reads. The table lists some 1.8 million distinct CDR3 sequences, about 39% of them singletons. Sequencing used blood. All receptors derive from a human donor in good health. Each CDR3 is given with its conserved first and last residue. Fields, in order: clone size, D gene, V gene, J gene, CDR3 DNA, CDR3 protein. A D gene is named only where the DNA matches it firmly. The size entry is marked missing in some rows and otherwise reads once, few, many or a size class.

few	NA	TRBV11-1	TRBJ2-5	TGTGCCAGCAGCTTAGTTGGAGGTAGTGCATCGGATGAGCAGTACTTC	CASSLVGGSASDEQYF
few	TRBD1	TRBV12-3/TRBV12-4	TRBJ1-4	TGTGCCAGCAGTTTCAGTACAGGGGGCTACGAAAAACTGTTTTTT	CASSFSTGGYEKLFF
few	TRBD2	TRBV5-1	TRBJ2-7	TGCGCCAGCAAAGAGGGCGGGAGCTCCTACGAGCAGTACTTC	CASKEGGSSYEQYF
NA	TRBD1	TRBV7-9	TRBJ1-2	TGTGCCAGCAGCCTACCAGGGGGTTGGTATGGCTACACCTTC	CASSLPGGWYGYTF
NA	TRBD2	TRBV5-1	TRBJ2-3	TGCGCCAGCAGCCGCCGGGGGGGCGGAGATACGCAGTATTTT	CASSRRGGGDTQYF
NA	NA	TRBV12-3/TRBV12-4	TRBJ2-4	TGTGCCAGCAGTTTGGGAGAGCTCGGGGAGCAGTACTTC	CASSLGELGEQYF
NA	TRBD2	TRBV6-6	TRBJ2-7	TGTGCCAGCAGTTACACAGCGGGGGCGGCTTACGAGCAGTACTTC	CASSYTAGAAYEQYF
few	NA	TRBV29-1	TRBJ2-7	TGCAGCGTTGTATTTCTTTGGGGGACGGATACTTACGAGCAGTACTTC	CSVVFLWGTDTYEQYF
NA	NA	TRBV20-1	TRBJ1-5	TGCAGTGCTGCCGGGTTTAGCAATCAGCCCCAGCATTTT	CSAAGFSNQPQHF
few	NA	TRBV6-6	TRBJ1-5	TGTGCCAGCAGTTACGAACCTAGGCAGCCCCAGCATTTT	CASSYEPRQPQHF
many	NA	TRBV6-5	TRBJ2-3	TGTGCCAGCAGTTACTCGGGGAGCTTCACAGATACGCAGTATTTT	CASSYSGSFTDTQYF
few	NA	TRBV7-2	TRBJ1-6	TGTGCCAGCAGTCCTCAGGGAGTTGGTTCACCCCTCCACTTT	CASSPQGVGSPLHF
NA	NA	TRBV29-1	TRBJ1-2	TGCAGCGTTGTAGACAGCTTGAACTATGGCTACACCTTC	CSVVDSLNYGYTF
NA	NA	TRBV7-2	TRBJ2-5	TGTGCCAGCAGCTTCAACGGGGACCAAGAGACCCAGTACTTC	CASSFNGDQETQYF
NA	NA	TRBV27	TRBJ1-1	TGTGCCAGCAGAGGAGGGCCTGAAGCTTTCTTT	CASRGGPEAFF
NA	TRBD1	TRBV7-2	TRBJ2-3	TGTGCCAGCAGCTTAAGGACTACAGGGGGAAGCACAGATACGCAGTATTTT	CASSLRTTGGSTDTQYF
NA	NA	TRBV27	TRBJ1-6	TGTGCCAGCAGTTTAGGGGCAGGGACTAATTCACCCCTCCACTTT	CASSLGAGTNSPLHF
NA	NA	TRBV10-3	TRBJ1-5	TGTGCCATCAGACCGGACCGTGGGGTTGAGCCCCAGCATTTT	CAIRPDRGVEPQHF
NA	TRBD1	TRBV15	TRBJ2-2	TGTGCCACCAGCAGACCCGGACAGGTTTTCACCGGGGAGCTGTTTTTT	CATSRPGQVFTGELFF
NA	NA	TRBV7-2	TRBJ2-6	TGTGCCAGCAGCTTAGGGCTTTCGGGATTATCGGACGTCCTGGCTTTC	CASSLGLSGLSDVLAF
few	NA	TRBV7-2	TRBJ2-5	TGTGCCAGCAGCTTAGATTCGGGTAAAAAAGAGACCCAGTACTTC	CASSLDSGKKETQYF
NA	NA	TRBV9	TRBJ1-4	TGTGCCAGCAGTCGGGCAGGCTCTCCGGCAACTAATGAAAAACTGTTTTTT	CASSRAGSPATNEKLFF
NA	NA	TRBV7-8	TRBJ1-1	TGTGCCAGCAGCTTAGAGGGGTCCGCGTATGACACTGAAGCTTTCTTT	CASSLEGSAYDTEAFF
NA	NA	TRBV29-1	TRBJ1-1	TGCAGCGTTGAATTGATCCGTGAAGCTTTCTTT	CSVELIREAFF
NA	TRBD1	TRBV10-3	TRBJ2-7	TGTGCCATCAGTGACCCCGGGACAGGGGGCTGCTACGAGCAGTACTTC	CAISDPGTGGCYEQYF
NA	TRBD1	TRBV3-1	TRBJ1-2	TGTGCCAGCAGCCAAGTGAGGCAGGGGGCGGATGGCTACACCTTC	CASSQVRQGADGYTF
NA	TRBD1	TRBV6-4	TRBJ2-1	TGTGCCAGCAGCCGGGGACAGGAGCATATTAATGAGCAGTTCTTC	CASSRGQEHINEQFF
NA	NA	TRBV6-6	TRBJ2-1	TGTGCCAGCAGTCAACCGGGACTGCACAATGGGCAGTTCTTC	CASSQPGLHNGQFF
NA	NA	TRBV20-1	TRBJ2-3	TGCAGTGCTAACCCCCGTGCGGTTACGCAGTATTTT	CSANPRAVTQYF
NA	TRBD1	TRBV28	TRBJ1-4	TGTGCCAGCAGCCCCTGGAGGGGGCAGGATGAAAAACTGTTTTTT	CASSPWRGQDEKLFF
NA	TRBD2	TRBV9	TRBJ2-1	TGTGCCAGCAGCGTAGTAGCGGGGGGGCCTTACAATGAGCAGTTCTTC	CASSVVAGGPYNEQFF
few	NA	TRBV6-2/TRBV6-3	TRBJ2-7	TGTGCCAGCGCCAACGGGCGGGGAATCGACGAGCAGTACTTC	CASANGRGIDEQYF
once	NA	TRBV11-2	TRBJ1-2	TGTACCAGCAGCTTAGTTTCAGGGACGGGTGGCTACACCTTC	CTSSLVSGTGGYTF
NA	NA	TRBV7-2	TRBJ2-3	TGTGCCAGCAGCTTAGATCACAACACAGATACGCAGTATTTT	CASSLDHNTDTQYF
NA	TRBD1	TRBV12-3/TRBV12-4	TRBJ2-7	TGTGCCGGCAGTGGGGGAACAGGGGCATTTTCCTACGAGCAGTACTTC	CAGSGGTGAFSYEQYF
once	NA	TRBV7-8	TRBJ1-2	TGTGCCAGCAGCTCGGGGACTCCCACTGGTGGCTACACCTTC	CASSSGTPTGGYTF
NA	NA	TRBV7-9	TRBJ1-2	TGTGCCAGCAGCTTAGTTGGGACACCCCTAAGCTATGGTTACACCTTC	CASSLVGTPLSYGYTF
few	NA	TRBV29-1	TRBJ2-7	TGCAGCGTTGGGGTTTACAGGGCGGGCTACGAGCAGTACTTC	CSVGVYRAGYEQYF
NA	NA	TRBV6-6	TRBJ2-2	TGTGCCAGCAGTTACTCCGTTCCAGGGGAATATGGCGGGGAGCTGTTTTTT	CASSYSVPGEYGGELFF
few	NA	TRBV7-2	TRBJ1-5	TGTGCCAGCAGCTTGACAGGCTCGGATCAGCCCCAGCATTTT	CASSLTGSDQPQHF
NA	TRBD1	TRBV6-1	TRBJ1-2	TGTGCCAGCAGTGGACCAAGCGGCCCAGGGGGTCCCTATGGCTACACCTTC	CASSGPSGPGGPYGYTF
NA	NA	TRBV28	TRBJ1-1	TGTGCCAGCAGCCCACCTTCCAGGATCGATGAAGCTTTCTTT	CASSPPSRIDEAFF
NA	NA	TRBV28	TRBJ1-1	TGTGCCAGCAGTTTCTCTACTCCCTCGGGTGTGGCTTTCTTT	CASSFSTPSGVAFF
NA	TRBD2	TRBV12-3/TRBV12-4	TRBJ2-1	TGTGCCAGCAGCCCCGGTGAGCGGGGGGCCCTATCCTACAATGAGCAGTTCTTC	CASSPGERGALSYNEQFF
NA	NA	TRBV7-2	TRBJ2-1	TGTGCCAGCAGCTTGTTGGGGGCTCTGAGCAATGAGCAGTTCTTC	CASSLLGALSNEQFF
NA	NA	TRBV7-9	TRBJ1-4	TGTGCCAGCACCCTCGATTGGGGGAAACTGTTTTTT	CASTLDWGKLFF
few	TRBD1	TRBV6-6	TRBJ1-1	TGTGCCAGCAGGGAAGAGACAGGGGGAAGGACTGAAGCTTTCTTT	CASREETGGRTEAFF
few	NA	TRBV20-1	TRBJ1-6	TGCAGTGCTAGAGGAGACAGGACAGATTCACCCCTCCACTTT	CSARGDRTDSPLHF
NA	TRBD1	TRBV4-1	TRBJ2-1	TGCGCCGGCAGCCGGATAGGACAGGTTAACAATGAGCAGTTCTTC	CAGSRIGQVNNEQFF
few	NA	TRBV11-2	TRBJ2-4	TGTGCCAGCAGCTTAGATTGGAGTGCCAAAAACATTCAGTACTTC	CASSLDWSAKNIQYF
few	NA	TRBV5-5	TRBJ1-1	TGTGCCAGCAGCGACAACCGGCAGGGTGCGAGGGCTGAAGCTTTCTTT	CASSDNRQGARAEAFF
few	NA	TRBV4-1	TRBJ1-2	TGCGCCAGCAGCCAAGCGGAGGGAAGCCCCTATGGCTACACCTTC	CASSQAEGSPYGYTF
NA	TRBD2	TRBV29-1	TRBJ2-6	TGCAGCGTTGGGGGGGGGTTTGGCGGATCCTCTGGGGCCAACGTCCTGACTTTC	CSVGGGFGGSSGANVLTF